This T cell receptor beta chain was sequenced during a study of T cells in Graves' hyperthyroidism and ophthalmopathy (dated by TCRdb to 2018 to 2020). Regarding the research as a whole: Peripheral blood was sampled at the time of initial diagnosis, prior to any treatment. The 100 or so discovery patients were divided at random into training and test sets in a 7:3 ratio. Whether ophthalmopathy could be predicted prospectively was tested in an independent validation cohort made up of 18 to 20 hyperthyroidism patients plus 17 patients who later progressed to ophthalmopathy. A discovery cohort of approximately 100 patients, about 40 with Graves' ophthalmopathy and 55 to 65 with stable Graves' hyperthyroidism, was used to find distinguishing TCR V-J signatures. In more than five Graves' hyperthyroidism patients, the study also compared T-cell repertoires from thyroid tissue with T-cell repertoires from blood. The paper describes TCR Vbeta CDR3 sequencing of 120 to 150 peripheral blood samples, made up of roughly 45 ophthalmopathy patients, roughly 75 hyperthyroidism patients and 17 progressor patients. Following sampling, methimazole starting at 30 mg daily was given to hyperthyroidism patients, and high-dose intravenous methylprednisolone was given to ophthalmopathy patients. The study at large found these results: In validation, the model predicted progression to ophthalmopathy with over 60% sensitivity and less than 75% specificity, a median of about six months before onset. Blood samples also contained most of the expanded thyroid clonotypes (frequency above 0.001), which suggests that blood repertoires may reflect thyroid immune responses. Sample size was not statistically predetermined, and investigators were not blinded to group allocation. In cross-validation, a model built on a 13 V-J signature told ophthalmopathy apart from stable hyperthyroidism with about 90% sensitivity and about 81% specificity, and in testing the same model reached 80%/75%.

Concerning this clonotype itself: The clone's antigen remains unknown. Compared with germline, one end of the junction differs, possibly owing to a read error.

CDR1 is given as SSHAT and CDR2 as FNYEAQ, both from the germline V gene (reference sequence). Inclusive of the bounding cysteine and phenylalanine, the CDR3 is 16 residues long. Only CDR3 DNA is held: 48 bases, read in frame from base 1. Stable Graves' hyperthyroidism was defined as the absence of progression to ophthalmopathy over 18 months of follow-up. Hyperthyroidism patients were aged 18 to 65 years and newly diagnosed, with disease duration of less than 2 months. Exclusion was applied to patients with uncontrolled infections, other autoimmune diseases, pregnancy or lactation. Diagnoses relied on clinical symptoms, serum thyroxine and TRAb, thyroid ultrasound and orbital computed tomography. Ficoll-Paque density gradient centrifugation was used to isolate PBMCs from around 10 ml of fresh peripheral blood. Total RNA was extracted using Trizol reagent, and RNA quality was assessed on an Agilent 2100 Bioanalyzer.

The TCR beta CDR3 regions were amplified from RNA transcripts. The TCR CDR3 was subjected to a first round of RT-PCR using the HTBI primer set and the Qiagen OneStep RT-PCR kit. A second multiplex PCR round built the libraries, followed by size selection and purification. The libraries were sequenced on an Illumina HiSeq2000 using paired-end 100 bp reads. The authors' analysis ran thus. SOAPnuke was used to process the raw data, throwing out any read that contained adapters or uncalled bases, had a mean Phred below 15, or lacked an exact constant-primer or identifier match. COPE v1.2.5 was used to merge high-quality paired reads, and clonotypes were defined as unique nucleotide sequences. MiTCR v1.1 was used to align clonotypes to the IMGT TRBV, TRBD and TRBJ reference segments. Analysis was restricted to V-J combinations with a frequency above 0.0001, which covered 98% to 99.2% of repertoires. The TCS score was defined as the ratio of F50 (clonal expansion) to E x V (chaos), calculated using BLOSUM62-based TCRdist between CDR3 peptides within each V-J. Welch's t-statistics and random forest reduced 500 to 650 V-J features to 13, which were used in a naive Bayes classifier (R e1071). TCRdb trimmed public reads at Q25 via fastp, called clones via MiXCR and kept in-frame beta chains. Each CDR3 protein appears once, grouped with its most common genes and DNA. TCRdb's processing, not the study's, gives the V and J calls here. This sample gives 550,000 to 650,000 distinct CDR3 sequences in total; 14% of them show up just once. Together, the top ten hold approximately 15% of the sample.

The TCR sequence derives from a woman in her forties with Graves' hyperthyroidism. Recombination joined TRBV7-7 with TRBJ2-3, and 7 junctional nucleotides match TRBD1. Material: blood. DNA sequence: TGTGCTAGCAGCTTAGGGACGGGACAGAGTGCGGATACGCAGTATTTT. It codes for CASSLGTGQSADTQYF.